This T cell receptor (beta chain) was recorded in a study of blood T cell repertoires in COVID-19. Study at large: Acute and convalescent COVID-19 samples came from the United States, Italy and Spain.

The CDR3 extends over 15 amino acids. J lost 8 bases, V lost 2 bases, and 5 bases had no gene match. The germline CDR1 and CDR2 sequences are SGHRS and YFSETQ. Only in-frame clones appear in the TCRdb table, and some are missing; sequencing was by immunoSEQ multiplex PCR. Of tens of thousands of clones in the sample, around 77% were seen once. Material for sequencing was peripheral blood. J is TRBJ2-3 and V is TRBV5-1; 13 bases align to TRBD2. This TCR was recovered from a human donor in a cohort sampled during active COVID-19. The CDR3 nucleotides are TGCGCCAGCAGCTTTGAACTAGCGGGGGGGACTACGCAGTATTTT. It codes for CASSFELAGGTTQYF.